Shown below are 27 T cell receptor beta chains from a single sample sequenced in a study of T cells in Graves' hyperthyroidism and ophthalmopathy. What was amplified from RNA transcripts were TCR beta CDR3 regions. The study used the HTBI primer set for a first-round RT-PCR of the TCR CDR3. TCRdb redid the calling of the multiplex PCR reads with MiXCR, one entry per CDR3 protein. Here the sample spans fewer than 450,000 distinct CDR3 sequences, more than 13% being singletons. Sequencing was done on a sample of blood. The receptors derive from a man aged 45 to 65 with Graves' ophthalmopathy.

This clonotype was counted at least ten times. The chain couples TRBV11-2 to TRBJ2-7; weak D call: TRBD1 (5 bases). Germline V gene sequence: CDR1 SGHAT, CDR2 FQNNGV. The ends were cut back, 1 base at V and 5 bases at J, with 6 bases in the middle. This CDR3 spans 12 amino acids. CDR3 nucleotide sequence: TGTGCCAGCAGCTTAGCCAGGGACGAGCAGTACTTC. Its protein product is CASSLARDEQYF. Full variable domain (outside the CDR3, taken from reference TRBV11-2 and TRBJ2-7): EAGVAQSPRYKIIEKRQSVAFWCNPISGHATLYWYQQILGQGPKLLIQFQNNGVVDDSQLPKDRFSAERLKGVDSTLKIQPAKLEDSAVYLCASSLARDEQYFGPGTRLTVT.

Regarding this clonotype: This could be a read error, since a much larger clone is one nucleotide away. The chain has TRBV6-5 and TRBJ1-1; D gene ambiguous. This CDR3 has 11 residues. Germline V gives CDR1 MNHEY, CDR2 SVGAGI. The CDR3 DNA follows: TGTGCCAGCAGTTACGTCACTGAAGCTCTCTTT. This codes for CASSYVTEALF.

The V and J genes are TRBV11-1 and TRBJ2-3; D may be TRBD1 (5 bases). This CDR3 is built from 12 residues. V lost 4 bases to trimming and J lost 5 bases, with 7 bases between them. CDR1 SGHAT and CDR2 FQDESV come from the germline V gene (reference sequence). CDR3 in amino acids: CASSSGKDTQYF. The CDR3 DNA reads TGTGCCAGCAGCTCAGGGAAAGATACGCAGTATTTT.

This clonotype was found many times. The CDR3, as DNA: TGTGCCAGCAGTCCCGGGACAGGGATGGGCCATGGCTACACCTTC. This sequence encodes CASSPGTGMGHGYTF. The rearrangement joins TRBV12-3 or TRBV12-4 to TRBJ1-2; TRBD1 aligns across 9 bases. CDR3 length equals 15 residues. Germline trimming cut 5 bases from V and 6 bases from J; bases unmatched to any gene: 10.

In this sample, this clonotype turned up a few times. The V gene is TRBV6-1, the J gene TRBJ1-1; D is unclear. The V gene lost 2 bases and the J gene lost 0 bases, with 7 bases spanning the gap. The CDR3 contains 14 residues. Germline V gene lookup returns CDR1 MNHNS and CDR2 SASEGT. The CDR3 sequence is CASSERGLNTEAFF. The CDR3 coding sequence is TGTGCCAGCAGTGAACGAGGGTTGAACACTGAAGCTTTCTTT.

This clonotype has only one observation. The conserved phenylalanine or tryptophan is not found at the CDR3 terminus, so this likely reflects a read error. This chain connects TRBV6-6 to TRBJ1-1; a possible D gene is TRBD1 (5 bases). Germline loops: CDR1 MNHNY, CDR2 SVGAGI (reference sequence). Trimming took 0 bases from V and 1 from J, leaving 9 bases between them. The CDR3 has 15 amino acids. CDR3 sequence reads: CASSYSQGRNTEAFI. CDR3 nucleotides: TGTGCCAGCAGTTACTCCCAGGGACGGAACACTGAAGCTTTCATT.

The chain uses TRBV12-3 or TRBV12-4 and TRBJ2-4, with D perhaps matching TRBD1 (6 bases). The V end lost 5 bases, the J end lost 11 bases, and 19 bases lay between the germline ends. The CDR3 consists of 14 residues. CDR3 in amino acids: CASSQTGPRGFQYF. In DNA form, the CDR3 reads TGTGCCAGCAGTCAGACAGGTCCGAGGGGATTTCAGTACTTC.

This sequence joins TRBV7-2 and TRBJ1-1; TRBD1 matches at 7 bases. Unmatched junction bases numbered 11, after V lost 5 bases and J lost 8 bases. Germline-derived CDR1 and CDR2 are SGHTA and FQGNSA. This CDR3 contains 14 residues. The CDR3 region has the DNA TGTGCCAGCAGCCCCCAAGGGGGCGGCCCCGAAGCTTTCTTT. Its translation is CASSPQGGGPEAFF.

This clonotype has at least ten counts. This chain uses TRBV12-3 or TRBV12-4 with TRBJ2-1, with 14 bases matching TRBD2. V lost 6 bases and J lost 3; bases outside the gene matches: 4. The CDR3 has 16 residues. DNA of the CDR3: TGTGCCAGCAGCGGACTAGCGGGAGGCGACTACAATGAGCAGTTCTTC. Its translation: CASSGLAGGDYNEQFF.

This clonotype occurred a few times. This chain joins TRBV7-6 and TRBJ2-3; D call uncertain. Looked up from germline, CDR1 is SGHVS and CDR2 is FNYEAQ. Trimming shortened V by 2 bases and J by 3 bases, and 12 bases separated the two germline ends. CDR3 size: 15 residues. The CDR3, as DNA: TGTGCCAGCAGCTTATATGGTAGGGAAACAGATACGCAGTATTTT. Translation gives CASSLYGRETDTQYF.

This clonotype was seen many times. This rearrangement joins TRBV18 to TRBJ1-5, with 10 bases fitting TRBD1. Germline-derived CDR1 and CDR2 are KGHSH and LQKENI. V lost 3 bases to trimming and J lost 9 bases; unmatched junction nucleotides: 2. CDR3 length: 13 amino acids. The CDR3 reads CASSPDRGLPQHF. In DNA form, the CDR3 reads TGTGCCAGCTCACCCGACAGGGGGCTGCCCCAGCATTTT.

This clonotype came up many times. Written as DNA, the CDR3 is TGCGCCAGCAGCTTGGTTGGGAGAGAGTACGAGCAGTACTTC. This translates into CASSLVGREYEQYF. The J gene is TRBJ2-7, the V gene TRBV5-1; a possible D gene is TRBD2 (5 bases). Per germline, CDR1 SGHRS and CDR2 YFSETQ. This CDR3 is 14 amino acids long. Trimming removed 0 bases from V and 4 bases from J, with 11 bases in between.

Many counts were recorded for this clonotype. The junction shows a germline mismatch at one end, possibly a read error. The chain joins TRBV11-2 to TRBJ2-7; the match to TRBD1 covers 9 bases. Germline loops: CDR1 SGHAT, CDR2 FQNNGV. The CDR3 totals 15 residues. CDR3: CASSPGGQGTYEQHF. CDR3 sequence (DNA): TGTGCCAGCAGCCCGGGGGGACAGGGAACCTACGAGCAGCACTTC.

This clonotype was recorded at least ten times. The chain carries TRBV30 and TRBJ1-6; TRBD1 matches at 8 bases. Germline CDR1 reads GTSNPN; CDR2 reads SVGIG (reference sequence). J lost 8 bases, V lost 4 bases, and 10 bases had no gene match. The CDR3 extends over 15 amino acids. The CDR3, as DNA: TGTGCCTGGACCTCAAGGACAGGGAAGGATTCACCCCTCCACTTT. Encoded protein: CAWTSRTGKDSPLHF.

There are many counts of this clonotype. V and J are TRBV4-2 and TRBJ2-7; D tentatively fits TRBD1 or TRBD2 (5 bases each). The CDR3 is 15 residues long. Germline values: CDR1 LGHNA, CDR2 YNFKEQ. With 3 bases removed from V and 5 bases from J, the gap between germline ends came to 17 bases. The CDR3 region is CASSQPWGSRDEQYF. In DNA, the CDR3 is TGTGCCAGCAGCCAGCCCTGGGGGAGTAGGGACGAGCAGTACTTC.

This clonotype has a count of ten or more. The chain is built from TRBV4-1 and TRBJ2-3; unclear D gene. Germline V gene sequence: CDR1 MGHRA, CDR2 YSYEKL. The CDR3 has 11 residues. V was pared by 7 bases and J by 2 bases, with 4 bases between. The CDR3: CASNFTDTQYF. The DNA for the CDR3 is TGCGCCAGCAACTTCACAGATACGCAGTATTTT.

The sample holds many counts of this clonotype. CDR3 sequence: CASSLEAGVGGTQYF. CDR3 bases: TGTGCCAGCAGCTTAGAAGCGGGAGTCGGGGGTACGCAGTATTTT. The rearrangement joins TRBV11-3 to TRBJ2-3; 8 bases agree with TRBD2. Per germline, CDR1 SGHNT and CDR2 YENEEA. V lost 0 bases, J lost 8 bases, and 7 bases stayed unmatched. There are 15 residues in the CDR3.

This clonotype has ten or more counts. The V and J genes are TRBV3-1 and TRBJ2-3; D call uncertain. This CDR3 has 18 amino acids. Germline V gives CDR1 LGHDT, CDR2 YNNKEL (reference sequence). Trimming stripped 0 bases from V and 4 bases from J, with 20 bases between. Here the CDR3 DNA reads TGTGCCAGCAGCCAAGAAGGTGCTCGCCCGCAGGTGGCAGATACGCAGTATTTT. Translating it yields CASSQEGARPQVADTQYF.

This clonotype was recorded at least ten times. The chain carries TRBV9 and TRBJ2-7; TRBD1 or TRBD2 may be the D gene (5 bases each). Trimming took 0 bases from V and 3 from J, leaving 7 bases between them. The germline gives CDR1 SGDLS, CDR2 YYNGEE. The CDR3 has 13 residues. The CDR3 region has the DNA TGTGCCAGCAGCGTAGATGGGGGCTACGAGCAGTACTTC. Its protein is CASSVDGGYEQYF.

This clonotype turned up a few times. The genes are TRBV9 and TRBJ2-7; perhaps TRBD2 as D (6 bases). The CDR3 runs 15 residues. V lost 4 bases, J lost 0 bases, and 14 bases lay in between. Germline V lookup: CDR1 SGDLS, CDR2 YYNGEE. CDR3 nucleotides: TGTGCCAGCAGCCGTACCGGGACTCACTCCTACGAGCAGTACTTC. It specifies CASSRTGTHSYEQYF. Full variable domain (outside the CDR3, taken from reference TRBV9 and TRBJ2-7): DSGVTQTPKHLITATGQRVTLRCSPRSGDLSVYWYQQSLDQGLQFLIQYYNGEERAKGNILERFSAQQFPDLHSELNLSSLELGDSALYFCASSRTGTHSYEQYFGPGTRLTVT.

This clonotype was counted at least ten times. The CDR3 loop is CAGYRGRSGYTF. DNA of the CDR3: TGTGCCGGGTACAGGGGGCGCAGTGGCTACACCTTC. This chain uses TRBV30 with TRBJ1-2; 9 nucleotides agree with TRBD1. CDR3 size: 12 residues. The V segment lost 8 bases and the J segment 7 bases; nucleotides outside the gene matches: 8. Germline assignment: CDR1 GTSNPN and CDR2 SVGIG (reference sequence).

This chain joins TRBV27 and TRBJ2-7, with D unresolved. This CDR3 spans 14 amino acids. Trimming removed 1 base from V and 1 base from J, with 8 bases in between. Germline loops: CDR1 MNHEY, CDR2 SMNVEV (reference sequence). DNA of the CDR3: TGTGCCAGCAGTTTATATTCAGAGTCCTACGAGCAGTACTTC. Protein sequence: CASSLYSESYEQYF.

This clonotype was detected ten times or more. The rearrangement uses TRBV2 and TRBJ2-1; 9 bases are shared with TRBD1. Germline assignment: CDR1 SNHLY and CDR2 FYNNEI. The V segment lost 4 bases and the J segment 3 bases; nucleotides outside the gene matches: 4. The length of the CDR3 is 15 residues. Written as DNA, the CDR3 is TGTGCCAGCAGTGCCGGGACAGGGAACTACAATGAGCAGTTCTTC. Residues: CASSAGTGNYNEQFF.

The CDR3: CSVQGVSTDTQYF. The CDR3 bases are TGCAGTGTTCAGGGGGTGAGCACAGATACGCAGTATTTT. The chain is built from TRBV20-1 and TRBJ2-3, with 7 bases identical to TRBD1. The CDR3 is made up of 13 amino acids. With 7 bases clipped from V and 0 bases from J, the junction kept 4 bases outside the gene matches. CDR1 DFQATT and CDR2 SNEGSKA come from the germline V gene (reference sequence).

Many counts were recorded for this clonotype. The chain combines TRBV11-3 with TRBJ2-3; D uncertain. The CDR3 loop spans 16 amino acids. V was shortened by 6 bases and J by 2 bases, with 18 bases between the two germline ends. Germline V gene lookup returns CDR1 SGHNT and CDR2 YENEEA. Written as DNA, the CDR3 is TGTGCCAGCAGTCGGACCCAGCGTCCCCTCACAGATACGCAGTATTTT. It specifies CASSRTQRPLTDTQYF.

The table lists this clonotype with many counts. V is TRBV7-8 and J is TRBJ1-1; D not resolved. The CDR3 extends over 12 amino acids. CDR1 is SGHVS and CDR2 is FQNEAQ in the germline V gene. Between the trimmed V and J ends, which lost 6 bases and 0 bases, there was a span of 5 bases. DNA of the CDR3: TGTGCCAGCAGACCTCTGAACACTGAAGCTTTCTTT. Translating it yields CASRPLNTEAFF.

Ten or more counts support this clonotype. This CDR3 is CASKTFGEGLSRGEQFF. For the CDR3, the DNA is TGTGCCAGTAAAACATTCGGGGAGGGGCTATCCCGTGGGGAGCAGTTCTTC. The chain employs TRBV19 and TRBJ2-1, with 7 bases aligning to TRBD2. Germline lookup yields CDR1 LNHDA and CDR2 SQIVND (reference sequence). V shed 7 bases and J 10 bases; nucleotides not matched to a gene: 22. This CDR3 spans 17 amino acids.